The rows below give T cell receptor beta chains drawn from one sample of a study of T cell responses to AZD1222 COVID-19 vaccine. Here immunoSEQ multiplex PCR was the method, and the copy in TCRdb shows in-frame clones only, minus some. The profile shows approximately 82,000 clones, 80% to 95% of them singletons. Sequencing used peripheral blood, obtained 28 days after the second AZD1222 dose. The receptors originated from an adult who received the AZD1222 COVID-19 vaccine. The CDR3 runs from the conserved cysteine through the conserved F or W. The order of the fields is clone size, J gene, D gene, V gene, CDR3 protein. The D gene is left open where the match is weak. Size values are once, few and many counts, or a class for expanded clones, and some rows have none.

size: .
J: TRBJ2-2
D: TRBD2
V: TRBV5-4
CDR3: CASSSAGGAFTGELFF

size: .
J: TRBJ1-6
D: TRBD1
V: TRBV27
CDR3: CASSLRGQATDSPLHF

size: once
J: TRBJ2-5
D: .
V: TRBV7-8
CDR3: CASSPQETQYF

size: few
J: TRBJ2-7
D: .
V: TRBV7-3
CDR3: CASSPGTPRDYEQYF

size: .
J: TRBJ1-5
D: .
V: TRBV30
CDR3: CAWSPGVLNQPQHF

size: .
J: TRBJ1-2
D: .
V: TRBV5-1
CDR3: CASSSEIDSLQPGYTF

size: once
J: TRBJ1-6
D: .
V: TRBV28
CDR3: CASSRAPGLDSPLHF

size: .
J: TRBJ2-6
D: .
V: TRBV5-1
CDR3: CASSLEGSGANVLTF

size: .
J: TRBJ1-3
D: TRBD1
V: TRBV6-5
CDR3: CASIGWDRGGNTIYF

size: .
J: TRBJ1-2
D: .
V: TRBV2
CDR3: CASSELDYGYTF

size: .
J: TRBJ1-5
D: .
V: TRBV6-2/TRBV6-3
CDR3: CASSWTANQPQHF

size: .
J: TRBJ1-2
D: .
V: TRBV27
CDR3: CASSGQGLGYGYTF

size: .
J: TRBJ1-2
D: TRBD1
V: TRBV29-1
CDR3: CSVAPTGTGGLNYGYTF

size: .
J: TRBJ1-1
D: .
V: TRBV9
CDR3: CASSPRDGRTNTEAFF

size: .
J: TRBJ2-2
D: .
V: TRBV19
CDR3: CASIEHMNTGELFF

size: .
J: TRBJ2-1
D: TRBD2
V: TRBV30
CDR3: CAWSPSGGAANEQFF

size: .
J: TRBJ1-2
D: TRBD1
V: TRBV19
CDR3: CASSSRQGSGGYTF